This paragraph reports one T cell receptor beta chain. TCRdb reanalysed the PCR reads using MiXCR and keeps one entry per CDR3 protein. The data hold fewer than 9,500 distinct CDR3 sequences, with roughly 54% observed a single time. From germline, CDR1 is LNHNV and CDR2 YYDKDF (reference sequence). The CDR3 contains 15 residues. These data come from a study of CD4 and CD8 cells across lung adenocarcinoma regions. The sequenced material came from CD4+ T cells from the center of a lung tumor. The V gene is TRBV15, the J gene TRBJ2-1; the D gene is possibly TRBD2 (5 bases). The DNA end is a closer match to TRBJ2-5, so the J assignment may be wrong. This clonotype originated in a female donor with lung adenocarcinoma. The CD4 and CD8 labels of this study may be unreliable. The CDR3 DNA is TGTGCCACCAGCAGAGGCCGAGGGCTTGGGGAGACCCAGTACTTC. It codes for CATSRGRGLGETQYF.